A single sample is the source of the 30 T cell receptor beta chains below, sequenced in a study of graft-versus-host responses after intestinal transplantation. Clones were read by immunoSEQ multiplex PCR, and TCRdb kept only the in-frame ones, dropping some. The repertoire holds some 96,000 clones, with over 75% as singletons. Antigens for these TCRs are unknown. Sample: unstimulated CD4+ T cells sorted from spleen or lymph node cells, taken before transplant. These TCRs come from a human donor who was the organ donor for an intestinal transplant.

The chain joins TRBV30 to TRBJ1-3; D remains ambiguous. The germline V gene has CDR1 GTSNPN and CDR2 SVGIG (reference sequence). V was shortened by 2 bases and J by 1 base, with 9 bases between the two germline ends. The CDR3 totals 14 residues. CDR3 nucleotide sequence: TGTGCCTGGAGTATAATGAGTTCTGGAAACACCATATATTTT. It specifies CAWSIMSSGNTIYF.

The rearrangement joins TRBV7-8 to TRBJ2-1; D not certain. The CDR3 runs 15 residues. V lost 5 bases and J 6 bases, leaving 17 bases between the germline ends. Germline loops: CDR1 SGHVS, CDR2 FQNEAQ. The CDR3 DNA is TGTGCCAGCAGCCCTAAGTTGGCTGAGATCAATGAGCAGTTCTTC. Its protein is CASSPKLAEINEQFF.

Concerning this clone itself: Other DNA sequences in the sample encode the same CDR3. For the CDR3, the DNA is TGTGCCACCAGCAGAGATTCTAACCTCTTCTACGGCTACACCTTC. This codes for CATSRDSNLFYGYTF. The V call is TRBV15, the J call TRBJ1-2; D is uncertain. The CDR3 loop spans 15 amino acids. With 0 bases removed from V and 8 bases from J, the gap between germline ends came to 16 bases. Germline CDR1 and CDR2: LNHNV and YYDKDF (reference sequence).

This clone was detected a few times. The rearrangement links TRBV10-3 to TRBJ1-1; the match to TRBD1 covers 7 bases. This CDR3 has 12 residues. CDR1 and CDR2 from the germline V gene are ENHRY and SYGVKD. After removal of 7 bases from V and 7 bases from J, the junction contained 6 bases not matched to a gene. In nucleotides, the CDR3 is TGTGCCATCAAACCGGGGGACAGTGAAGCTTTCTTT. It encodes CAIKPGDSEAFF.

This clone has a single count. V and J are TRBV7-6 and TRBJ2-3, with no clear D. The V gene lost 5 bases and the J gene lost 8 bases, with 8 bases spanning the gap. This CDR3 contains 11 residues. The germline V gene encodes CDR1 SGHVS and CDR2 FNYEAQ. CDR3 in DNA: TGTGCCAGCAGCCCGGGCCGTACGCAGTATTTT. This codes for CASSPGRTQYF.

The V call is TRBV18, the J call TRBJ1-2, with a weak D call TRBD1 (5 bases). The CDR3 sequence is 12 residues long. V gave up 3 bases and J gave up 7 bases, with 9 bases separating them. Germline CDR1 is KGHSH and CDR2 is LQKENI. This CDR3 reads CASSPQGTGYTF. In nucleotides, the CDR3 is TGTGCCAGCTCACCGCAGGGAACTGGCTACACCTTC.

The chain uses TRBV10-1 and TRBJ2-7; D may be TRBD2 (5 bases). CDR1 WNHNN and CDR2 SYGVQD come from the germline V gene (reference sequence). Deletions cut 1 base from V and 5 bases from J, with 18 bases between. This CDR3 is 16 amino acids long. The CDR3 DNA sequence: TGCGCCAGCAGTGAGTTCGAGGGTCCTAGCTGGAACGAGCAGTACTTC. This translates into CASSEFEGPSWNEQYF.

This chain uses TRBV11-2 with TRBJ1-2, with a weak D call TRBD1 (5 bases). The V end was cut by 5 bases, the J end by 7 bases, with 11 bases between. Germline CDR1 and CDR2: SGHAT and FQNNGV. The CDR3 is made up of 12 amino acids. CDR3 protein: CASSPTGGGYTF. As DNA, the CDR3 is TGTGCCAGCAGCCCGACGGGGGGTGGCTACACCTTC. The full variable domain, completed using reference TRBV11-2 and TRBJ1-2, is EAGVAQSPRYKIIEKRQSVAFWCNPISGHATLYWYQQILGQGPKLLIQFQNNGVVDDSQLPKDRFSAERLKGVDSTLKIQPAKLEDSAVYLCASSPTGGGYTFGSGTRLTVV.

The gene calls are TRBV10-3 and TRBJ2-2; 8 bases match TRBD2. The germline V gene has CDR1 ENHRY and CDR2 SYGVKD. CDR3 size: 14 residues. The trim removed 4 bases at V and 5 bases at J, leaving 3 bases unmatched. CDR3 sequence reads: CAISARGGTGELFF. The CDR3 bases are TGTGCCATCAGTGCTCGGGGGGGGACCGGGGAGCTGTTTTTT.

In this sample, this clone turned up once. CDR3 DNA: TGCAGCGTTCAGGGTTCTGGGGCCAACGTCCTGACTTTC. It translates to CSVQGSGANVLTF. The chain has TRBV29-1 and TRBJ2-6; perhaps TRBD1 as D (5 bases). The CDR3 is 13 residues long. In germline, CDR1 is SQVTM, CDR2 ANQGSEA. Trimming shortened V by 5 bases and J by 1 base, and 6 bases separated the two germline ends.

The V and J genes are TRBV11-2 and TRBJ2-7; D gene ambiguous. This CDR3 is 12 amino acids long. Germline CDR1 and CDR2: SGHAT and FQNNGV. V shed 5 bases and J shed 5 bases, with 10 bases lying between them. The CDR3 protein is CASSAMANEQYF. CDR3 in DNA: TGTGCCAGCAGCGCCATGGCAAACGAGCAGTACTTC.

J is TRBJ2-7 and V is TRBV28; D unresolved. The CDR3 is 11 amino acids. V was clipped by 3 bases and J by 5 bases, with 5 bases between them. From germline, CDR1 is MDHEN and CDR2 SYDVKM. The CDR3 is CASSFLHEQYF. CDR3 nucleotide sequence: TGTGCCAGCAGTTTCCTTCACGAGCAGTACTTC.

V and J are TRBV19 and TRBJ1-5; D possibly corresponds to TRBD1 (6 bases). Germline CDR1 reads LNHDA; CDR2 reads SQIVND (reference sequence). V shed 8 bases and J shed 6 bases, with 17 bases lying between them. This CDR3 is 14 amino acids long. The CDR3 bases are TGTGCCAGTTATCCGGGCAGGGGAGGTCAGCCCCAGCATTTT. Amino acids: CASYPGRGGQPQHF.

The chain joins TRBV25-1 to TRBJ2-7; possible D gene TRBD2, 5 bases. There are 13 residues in the CDR3. V lost 8 bases, J lost 3 bases, and 14 bases lay in between. Germline CDR1 and CDR2: MGHDK and SYGVNS. CDR3 sequence reads: CASEGWSGYEQYF. The DNA for the CDR3 is TGTGCCAGCGAGGGATGGTCGGGCTACGAGCAGTACTTC.

The V call is TRBV2, the J call TRBJ1-2; no reliable D call. V lost 2 bases, J lost 4 bases, and 8 bases lay in between. The CDR3 runs to 13 residues. The germline gives CDR1 SNHLY, CDR2 FYNNEI. CDR3: CASSELVGYGYTF. The CDR3 DNA sequence: TGTGCCAGCAGTGAACTCGTCGGCTATGGCTACACCTTC.

The chain's CDR3 is CASGNQMSYGYTF. The CDR3 DNA is TGTGCCAGCGGGAATCAGATGAGCTATGGCTACACCTTC. V and J are TRBV27 and TRBJ1-2, with D uncertain. Germline assignment: CDR1 MNHEY and CDR2 SMNVEV (reference sequence). The V gene lost 8 bases and the J gene lost 4 bases, with 14 bases spanning the gap. This CDR3 has 13 amino acids.

J is TRBJ1-2 and V is TRBV10-2; 8 bases are a match to TRBD1. Germline assignment: CDR1 WSHSY and CDR2 SAAADI. Trimming took 6 bases from V and 4 from J; bases not matched to a gene: 13. CDR3 size: 16 residues. CDR3 sequence (DNA): TGCGCCAGCAGGGACGGACAGGGTCAAGCCTTCTATGGCTACACCTTC. Residues: CASRDGQGQAFYGYTF.

V gene TRBV19 combines with J gene TRBJ2-2; TRBD1 aligns across 7 bases. V gave up 2 bases and J gave up 4 bases; unmatched junction bases: 7. CDR1 is LNHDA and CDR2 is SQIVND in the germline V gene (reference sequence). CDR3 length: 16 residues. The CDR3 protein is CASSIRKGATTGELFF. CDR3 DNA sequence: TGTGCCAGTAGTATACGGAAGGGGGCAACCACCGGGGAGCTGTTTTTT.

The chain links TRBV4-1 to TRBJ1-4; 7 nucleotides agree with TRBD1. Trimming cost V 2 bases and J 6 bases; bases outside gene matches: 12. The CDR3 contains 17 residues. Germline CDR1 is MGHRA and CDR2 is YSYEKL. The CDR3 DNA is TGCGCCAGCAGCCAAATTTTAGGGGGGACAGAGTATGAAAAACTGTTTTTT. Translated, it gives CASSQILGGTEYEKLFF.

The chain joins TRBV14 to TRBJ1-6; 8 positions agree with TRBD1. The CDR3 runs 15 residues. The ends lost 1 base at V and 7 bases at J; junction bases unmatched: 3. The germline V gene encodes CDR1 SGHDN and CDR2 FVKESK. This chain's CDR3 is CASSQATGGNSPLHF. Here the CDR3 DNA reads TGTGCCAGCAGCCAAGCCACAGGGGGGAATTCACCCCTCCACTTT.

The rearrangement uses TRBV6-1 and TRBJ1-1, with no clear D. Trimming pared 4 bases from V and 6 bases from J, leaving 18 bases between. CDR3 length: 15 residues. Germline V gene lookup returns CDR1 MNHNS and CDR2 SASEGT. The CDR3 sequence is CASSVRASSTPEAFF. The CDR3 nucleotides are TGTGCCAGCAGTGTACGGGCCTCCTCCACCCCTGAAGCTTTCTTT.

The rearrangement uses TRBV4-1 and TRBJ1-5; 11 nucleotides align to TRBD1. Germline V gene sequence: CDR1 MGHRA, CDR2 YSYEKL. The CDR3 consists of 16 residues. The trim removed 3 bases at V and 7 bases at J, leaving 8 bases unmatched. The CDR3 coding sequence is TGCGCCAGCAGCCATACCGGGACAGGGGGGGTCCAGCCCCAGCATTTT. Translated: CASSHTGTGGVQPQHF.

Concerning this clone: Within the sample, other DNA sequences also encode this same CDR3. This chain connects TRBV5-1 to TRBJ2-3; maybe TRBD2 (5 bases). V was clipped by 5 bases and J by 4 bases, with 14 bases between them. Per germline, CDR1 SGHRS and CDR2 YFSETQ. The CDR3 length is 14 residues. The CDR3 DNA reads TGCGCCAGCAGTCCAGGACTTCCGTCAGATACGCAGTATTTT. Protein product: CASSPGLPSDTQYF. The full variable domain, in which reference TRBV5-1 and TRBJ2-3 provide the parts outside the CDR3, is KAGVTQTPRYLIKTRGQQVTLSCSPISGHRSVSWYQQTPGQGLQFLFEYFSETQRNKGNFPGRFSGRQFSNSRSEMNVSTLELGDSALYLCASSPGLPSDTQYFGPGTRLTVL.

DNA for the CDR3: TGTGCCAGCAGCCGTCAGGGGATGGGTGAAAAACTGTTTTTT. The encoded protein is CASSRQGMGEKLFF. This chain links TRBV7-7 with TRBJ1-4; D is possibly TRBD1 (6 bases). Germline V gene data show CDR1 as SSHAT and CDR2 as FNYEAQ (reference sequence). This CDR3 comprises 14 residues. Trimming shortened V by 5 bases and J by 7 bases, and 14 bases separated the two germline ends.

The rearrangement uses TRBV29-1 and TRBJ2-3, with unresolved D. Trimming removed 7 bases from V and 3 bases from J, with 11 bases in between. Germline CDR1 reads SQVTM; CDR2 reads ANQGSEA. The CDR3 is 12 amino acids. CDR3 nucleotide sequence: TGCAGCGGCCTTAGGGCGACAGATACGCAGTATTTT. Its protein product is CSGLRATDTQYF.

This clone came up a few times. The rearrangement uses TRBV4-1 and TRBJ2-2, with TRBD2 identical over 9 bases. V dropped 1 base and J dropped 0; count of bases not matched to a gene: 9. The germline gives CDR1 MGHRA, CDR2 YSYEKL. This CDR3 region has 19 residues. The chain's CDR3 is CASSQARSSGGSNTGELFF. DNA for the CDR3: TGCGCCAGCAGCCAAGCTCGAAGTAGCGGGGGATCGAACACCGGGGAGCTGTTTTTT.

J is TRBJ1-6 and V is TRBV27; the D is unclear. CDR1 MNHEY and CDR2 SMNVEV come from the germline V gene (reference sequence). CDR3 length equals 14 residues. The V end lost 1 base, the J end lost 12 bases, and 13 bases lay between the germline ends. Here the CDR3 DNA reads TGTGCCAGCAGTTTATTTAGTATTGCAGGACCCCTCCACTTT. Translated, it gives CASSLFSIAGPLHF.

V gene TRBV5-1 combines with J gene TRBJ2-1, with 8 bases fitting TRBD2. Trimming took 0 bases from V and 7 from J; bases not matched to a gene: 6. Germline loops: CDR1 SGHRS, CDR2 YFSETQ. This CDR3 has 15 amino acids. The CDR3 here is CASSLDRAGGNEQFF. The CDR3 DNA reads TGCGCCAGCAGCTTGGACAGGGCGGGGGGTAATGAGCAGTTCTTC.

The genes are TRBV6-1 and TRBJ1-5; no reliable D call. The germline V and J ends were trimmed by 2 bases and 0 bases, with 8 bases remaining between them. The CDR3 consists of 15 residues. The germline CDR1 and CDR2 sequences are MNHNS and SASEGT. Here the CDR3 DNA reads TGTGCCAGCAGTGAACGGAAGTATAGCAATCAGCCCCAGCATTTT. Its protein product is CASSERKYSNQPQHF.

The chain carries TRBV11-2 and TRBJ2-2, with 10 bases aligning to TRBD2. The CDR3 totals 16 residues. With 4 bases clipped from V and 4 bases from J, the junction kept 6 bases outside the gene matches. The germline gives CDR1 SGHAT, CDR2 FQNNGV. In DNA, the CDR3 is TGTGCCAGCAGCTCGATAAGCGGGGGGGCCACCGGGGAGCTGTTTTTT. This sequence encodes CASSSISGGATGELFF.